This TCR beta chain was recorded in a study of cytomegalovirus exposure and HLA in healthy donors. Study conclusions and caveats: Usually a TCR sequence was rare, but some public TCRs were found in many donors. Cytomegalovirus association was listed for under 200 TCR beta chains.

Comments on this clone: Its antigen is undetermined.

Among the roughly 120 subjects of the validation cohort, separate from the approximately 700-subject first cohort, were the donors. Only in-frame clones appear in the TCRdb table, and some are missing; sequencing was by immunoSEQ multiplex PCR. The sample carries roughly 120,000 clones, more than 85% recorded once. The germline V gene has CDR1 SGHRS and CDR2 YFSETQ. The CDR3 consists of 14 residues. V was cut by 4 bases and J by 7 bases, with 14 bases left in between. The V and J genes are TRBV5-1 and TRBJ1-4, with D possibly being TRBD1 (5 bases). Sequenced material: PBMCs. This clonotype originated in a man between 18 and 35 years old in good health and CMV-seropositive. Here the CDR3 reads CASSRGLRGEKLFF. As DNA, the CDR3 is TGCGCCAGCAGCAGGGGCCTCCGAGGTGAAAAACTGTTTTTT.